This T cell receptor (beta chain) is drawn from a study of cytomegalovirus exposure and HLA in healthy donors. Study outcomes and limitations: Immune exposure was documented only through CMV serostatus. V- and J-gene trimming of TCR beta was linked (in a later analysis) to a missense DCLRE1C variant. Productive rates of about 87% or about 30% were seen for most TCR beta V segments in an earlier analysis.

Donors sampled were nominally healthy, though unrecorded immune exposures were likely. About this clone: Its target is not known.

The PCR used 60 Vbeta and 13 Jbeta primers. Only in-frame clones appear in the TCRdb table, and some are missing; sequencing was by immunoSEQ multiplex PCR. The sample holds 90,000 to 150,000 clones, roughly three fifths seen once. The TCR originated in a man between 40 and 49 years old in good health and CMV-seropositive. The specimen sequenced was PBMCs.

CDR3 DNA: TGCGCCAGCAGCTTAGACCCCCAGGGGATGGCCACTGAAGCTTTCTTT. This codes for CASSLDPQGMATEAFF. The rearrangement uses TRBV5-1 and TRBJ1-1, with a tentative D call TRBD1 (6 bases). The CDR3 is 16 amino acids. The V end lost 2 bases, the J end lost 4 bases, and 18 bases lay between the germline ends. Per the germline V gene, CDR1 is SGHRS and CDR2 is YFSETQ.